The 19 T cell receptor beta chains listed next were all sequenced from one sample in a study of beta chain features in type 1 diabetes. Expressed TCRB transcripts got sequenced, as all isolated RNA was reverse transcribed. Profiling relied on immunoSEQ multiplex PCR, and the TCRdb table lists in-frame clones only, not all of them. In the table there are a few hundred thousand clones, 13% to 15% of which are singletons. The specimen was central memory CD4+ T cells from blood. Receptor source: a man aged 25 to 40 in good health.

This clone occurred a few times. The rearrangement joins TRBV10-3 to TRBJ1-4; the match to TRBD1 covers 7 bases. Trimming took 6 bases from V and 8 from J; bases not matched to a gene: 6. CDR1 ENHRY and CDR2 SYGVKD come from the germline V gene. The CDR3 length is 13 residues. The CDR3 DNA reads TGTGCCATCAGGAAAGGGACAGACGAAAAACTGTTTTTT. Protein: CAIRKGTDEKLFF.

Concerning this clone: Other DNA sequences within the sample encode an identical CDR3. CDR3 DNA: TGTGCCAGCAGTTTCCTCTCTAGCGGGGGCCAAGAGACCCAGTACTTC. It specifies CASSFLSSGGQETQYF. The rearrangement links TRBV27 to TRBJ2-5; 10 positions match TRBD2. The CDR3 contains 16 residues. V lost 3 bases, J lost 1 base, and 5 bases stayed unmatched. Germline V gene data show CDR1 as MNHEY and CDR2 as SMNVEV (reference sequence).

V is TRBV7-9 and J is TRBJ2-4, with D maybe TRBD2 (6 bases). Germline CDR1 and CDR2: SEHNR and FQNEAQ (reference sequence). CDR3 length: 13 residues. Trimming took off 5 bases at V and 9 bases at J, with 14 bases between the two ends. The CDR3 here is CASSPIGGGIQYF. As DNA, the CDR3 is TGTGCCAGCAGCCCAATCGGGGGTGGCATTCAGTACTTC.

This clone appeared a few times. This rearrangement joins TRBV30 to TRBJ2-3; 8 bases fit TRBD1. The germline V gene has CDR1 GTSNPN and CDR2 SVGIG (reference sequence). The CDR3 is 12 residues long. Germline trimming cut 7 bases from V and 4 bases from J; bases unmatched to any gene: 4. The CDR3 sequence is CASYRGADTQYF. The CDR3 coding sequence is TGTGCCTCTTACAGGGGGGCAGATACGCAGTATTTT.

This rearrangement joins TRBV5-1 to TRBJ1-1, with unresolved D. Germline V CDR1 and CDR2: SGHRS, YFSETQ. The CDR3 spans 16 residues. V was shortened by 4 bases and J by 4 bases, with 20 bases between the two germline ends. DNA of the CDR3: TGCGCCAGCAGCCCCGTTGAATCGGGCCGCGGCACTGAAGCTTTCTTT. This sequence encodes CASSPVESGRGTEAFF.

This clone came up a few times. V and J are TRBV5-6 and TRBJ2-2, with 7 bases identical to TRBD1. Per the germline V gene, CDR1 is SGHDT and CDR2 is YYEEEE. This CDR3 region has 15 residues. The V segment lost 3 bases and the J segment 4 bases; nucleotides outside the gene matches: 6. The CDR3, as DNA: TGTGCCAGCAGCTCGAGACAGGGAATCACCGGGGAGCTGTTTTTT. Its protein product is CASSSRQGITGELFF.

This rearrangement joins TRBV7-9 to TRBJ1-1, with 7 nucleotides matching TRBD1. The CDR3 extends over 14 amino acids. Germline CDR1 is SEHNR and CDR2 is FQNEAQ (reference sequence). V shed 7 bases and J 1 base; nucleotides not matched to a gene: 6. The DNA for the CDR3 is TGTGCCAGCACGGAGACAGGGACGAACACTGAAGCTTTCTTT. Its translation: CASTETGTNTEAFF.

The chain carries TRBV4-1 and TRBJ2-1; D is ambiguous. CDR1 and CDR2 (germline): MGHRA, YSYEKL. The CDR3 consists of 16 residues. The V end was cut by 0 bases, the J end by 1 base, with 10 bases between. CDR3 DNA: TGCGCCAGCAGCCAAGATCTGAGGCAATCCTACAATGAGCAGTTCTTC. Its protein is CASSQDLRQSYNEQFF.

This clone was observed a handful of times. J is TRBJ2-5 and V is TRBV4-2, with 8 bases that match TRBD2. From germline, CDR1 is LGHNA and CDR2 YNFKEQ. The CDR3 loop spans 13 amino acids. Trimming removed 4 bases from V and 5 bases from J; junction bases left unmatched: 3. In DNA, the CDR3 is TGTGCCAGCAGCCTAAGACTAGCGGAGACCCAGTACTTC. Amino acid sequence: CASSLRLAETQYF.

The V call is TRBV7-2, the J call TRBJ2-7; D is possibly TRBD1 (6 bases). V was pared by 2 bases and J by 5 bases, with 10 bases between. The CDR3 sequence is 13 residues long. Germline assignment: CDR1 SGHTA and CDR2 FQGNSA. The CDR3 DNA follows: TGTGCCAGCAGCTTAACCAGGGGCAACGAGCAGTACTTC. As protein: CASSLTRGNEQYF.

Regarding this clone: The junction departs from the called germline gene at one end, perhaps through a read error. V usage is TRBV5-4 and J usage is TRBJ2-6; unclear D gene. Per the germline V gene, CDR1 is SGHNT and CDR2 is YYREEE (reference sequence). The CDR3 spans 17 residues. The CDR3 DNA reads TGCGCCAGCAGCCAAGATTCGTCAGTTTCTGGGGCCAACGTCCTGACTTTC. It is translated as CASSQDSSVSGANVLTF.

The chain uses TRBV27 and TRBJ2-1; the match to TRBD2 covers 8 bases. Unmatched junction bases numbered 4, after V lost 6 bases and J lost 0 bases. Per the germline V gene, CDR1 is MNHEY and CDR2 is SMNVEV (reference sequence). CDR3 length: 15 amino acids. This chain's CDR3 is CASSAGGLSYNEQFF. The CDR3 DNA reads TGTGCCAGCAGCGCGGGGGGCCTCTCCTACAATGAGCAGTTCTTC.

The V and J genes are TRBV19 and TRBJ1-1; perhaps TRBD1 as D (6 bases). Germline-derived CDR1 and CDR2 are LNHDA and SQIVND (reference sequence). V was trimmed by 6 bases and J by 3 bases, leaving 11 bases between them. This CDR3 has 13 residues. The CDR3 loop reads CASSRGSYTEAFF. In nucleotides, the CDR3 is TGTGCCAGTAGCAGGGGTTCTTACACTGAAGCTTTCTTT.

There are a few counts of this clone. This chain links TRBV7-2 with TRBJ2-7, with 11 bases matching TRBD1. CDR1 SGHTA and CDR2 FQGNSA come from the germline V gene. The CDR3 consists of 16 residues. After removal of 5 bases from V and 6 bases from J, the junction contained 12 bases not matched to a gene. CDR3 loop: CASSLSTGQGVSEQYV. CDR3 in DNA: TGTGCCAGCAGCCTTTCCACGGGACAGGGGGTTTCCGAGCAGTACGTC.

The V gene is TRBV5-6, the J gene TRBJ1-2; the D gene is possibly TRBD1 (6 bases). The V gene's germline CDR1 is SGHDT and CDR2 YYEEEE. Trimming pared 0 bases from V and 4 bases from J, leaving 19 bases between. The CDR3 is made up of 17 amino acids. In DNA, the CDR3 is TGTGCCAGCAGCTTGGTAGTGGTGGGGGCTCAATCCTATGGCTACACCTTC. Its translation is CASSLVVVGAQSYGYTF.

This clone appeared a few times. This chain links TRBV11-2 with TRBJ2-3, with 14 bases identical to TRBD2. Germline-derived CDR1 and CDR2 are SGHAT and FQNNGV. The CDR3 runs to 16 residues. V lost 0 bases and J lost 6; bases outside the gene matches: 2. In DNA form, the CDR3 reads TGTGCCAGCAGCTTAGAGGGACTAGCGGGGGTGGATACGCAGTATTTT. It specifies CASSLEGLAGVDTQYF. Combining the CDR3 with reference TRBV11-2 and TRBJ2-3 gives the whole variable domain EAGVAQSPRYKIIEKRQSVAFWCNPISGHATLYWYQQILGQGPKLLIQFQNNGVVDDSQLPKDRFSAERLKGVDSTLKIQPAKLEDSAVYLCASSLEGLAGVDTQYFGPGTRLTVL.

A note on this clone: One end of the junction is discordant with germline, which a read error may explain. The chain is built from TRBV6-6 and TRBJ1-5; a weak D match, TRBD1 (5 bases). Germline V gene sequence: CDR1 MNHNY, CDR2 SVGAGI (reference sequence). The CDR3 runs 14 residues. CDR3 nucleotide sequence: TGTGCCATCAGTGACCAGGGTAGCAATCAGCCCCAGCATTTT. Translation gives CAISDQGSNQPQHF.

In this sample, this clone turned up a few times. This chain links TRBV11-3 with TRBJ2-3, with unresolved D. Trimming removed 4 bases from V and 5 bases from J, with 10 bases in between. The CDR3 has 13 residues. CDR1 is SGHNT and CDR2 is YENEEA in the germline V gene. The CDR3 DNA reads as TGTGCCAGCAGCTCTCCGATCGGAGATACGCAGTATTTT. Amino acids: CASSSPIGDTQYF.

The chain is built from TRBV27 and TRBJ2-7; D gene ambiguous. CDR3 size: 13 residues. Trimming took off 7 bases at V and 2 bases at J, with 12 bases between the two ends. CDR1 and CDR2 (germline): MNHEY, SMNVEV (reference sequence). Here the CDR3 reads CASNTTQAYEQYV. The CDR3 DNA follows: TGTGCCAGCAATACGACTCAAGCCTACGAGCAGTACGTC.